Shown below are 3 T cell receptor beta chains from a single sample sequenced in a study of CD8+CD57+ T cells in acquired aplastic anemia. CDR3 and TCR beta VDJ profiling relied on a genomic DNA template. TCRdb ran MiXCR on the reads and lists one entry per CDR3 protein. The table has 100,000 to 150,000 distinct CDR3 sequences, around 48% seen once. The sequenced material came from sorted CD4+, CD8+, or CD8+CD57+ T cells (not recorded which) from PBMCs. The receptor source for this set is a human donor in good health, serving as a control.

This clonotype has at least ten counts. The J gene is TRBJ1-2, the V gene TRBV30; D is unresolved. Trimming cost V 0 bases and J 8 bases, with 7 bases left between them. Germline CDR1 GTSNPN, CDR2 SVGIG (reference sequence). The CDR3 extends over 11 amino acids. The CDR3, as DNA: TGTGCCTGGAGTGTGCTCGCCGGCTACACCTTC. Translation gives CAWSVLAGYTF. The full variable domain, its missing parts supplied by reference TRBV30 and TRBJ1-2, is SQTIHQWPATLVQPVGSPLSLECTVEGTSNPNLYWYRQAAGRGLQLLFYSVGIGQISSEVPQNLSASRPQDRQFILSSKKLLLSDSGFYLCAWSVLAGYTFGSGTRLTVV.

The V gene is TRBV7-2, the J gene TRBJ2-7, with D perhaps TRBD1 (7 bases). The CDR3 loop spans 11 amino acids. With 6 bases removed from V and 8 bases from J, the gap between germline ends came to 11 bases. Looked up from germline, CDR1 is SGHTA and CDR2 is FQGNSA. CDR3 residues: CASRRDSQQYF. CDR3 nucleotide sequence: TGTGCCAGCAGGCGGGACAGTCAGCAGTACTTC.

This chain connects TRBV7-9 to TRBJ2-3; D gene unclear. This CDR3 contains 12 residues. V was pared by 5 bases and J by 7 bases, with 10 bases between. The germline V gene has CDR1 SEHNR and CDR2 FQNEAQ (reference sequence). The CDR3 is CASSKTTYTQYF. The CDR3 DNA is TGTGCCAGCAGCAAGACGACTTATACGCAGTATTTT.